This T cell receptor (beta chain) appears in the sequencing data of a study of CD8+CD57+ T cells in acquired aplastic anemia (dated by TCRdb to 2017 to 2018). Turning to the overall study: Extracted DNA from sorted CD4+ and CD8+ cells averaged approximately 3 ug, ranging from about 0.2 to 30 ug. An average of approximately 10 million reads for CD4+ cells and roughly 12 million reads for CD8+ cells was obtained from healthy donor samples. What the authors observed across the whole study: CD8+ Simpson's diversity did not differ significantly between patients and healthy controls (P=0.060). Roughly 29 CD8+ CDR3 sequences were shared between patients and controls but appeared highly expressed in patients and within their immunodominant clones.

The count of this clonotype is one. What antigen it recognizes has not been identified. Base-call qualities are not available, and no considerably larger clone is one nucleotide away. A lone read offers only weak evidence. TCR repertoires of sorted CD4+ and CD8+ blood T cells from severe aplastic anemia patients and healthy subjects were deep-sequenced in the study. Ficoll-Paque density gradient centrifugation was used to isolate peripheral blood mononuclear cells. CD4+ and CD8+ T cells were sorted by FACS or magnetic beads before DNA extraction. From its cysteine to its phenylalanine, the CDR3 spans 16 amino acids. Of the read, only the CDR3 DNA is kept; its 48 bases are in frame from base 1. Trimming removed 10 bases from V and 10 bases from J; the gene matches leave 14 bases unexplained. Profiling of TCR beta VDJ combinations and CDR3 sequences used genomic DNA as the template. An Illumina HiSeq 2000 was used for TCR repertoire sequencing. For the original study's pipeline: Repertoires were assessed using TRBV/TRBJ rearrangement plots, CDR3 size and DJ length profiles, and Simpson's diversity index. The most abundant DNA sequence in the deep sequencing data was taken as the immunodominant clone. CDR3 amino acid sequences were screened for sharing across subjects and compared with published repertoires and the VDJdb database. TCRdb ran its own pipeline on the public reads, namely fastp trimming at Q25 and MiXCR clone calling, and kept in-frame beta chains. Here each entry gathers all rows of one CDR3 protein and keeps the most common genes and DNA. The V and J calls shown here were made by TCRdb, not taken from the authors' results. The table for this sample lists hundreds of thousands of distinct CDR3 sequences; approximately 70% of them were counted only once. The ten biggest clones cover less than 4% of the sample.

This clonotype was obtained from a human donor in good health, serving as a control. The sample was sorted CD4+, CD8+, or CD8+CD57+ T cells (not recorded which) from PBMCs. The chain is encoded by TRBV12-3 or TRBV12-4 joined to TRBJ1-6; TRBD1 fits 12 bases in the junction. The DNA sequence follows: TGTGCCACCCGTTTCCGGGGACAGGGGGCAGGATCACCCCTCCACTTT. Its protein is CATRFRGQGAGSPLHF.